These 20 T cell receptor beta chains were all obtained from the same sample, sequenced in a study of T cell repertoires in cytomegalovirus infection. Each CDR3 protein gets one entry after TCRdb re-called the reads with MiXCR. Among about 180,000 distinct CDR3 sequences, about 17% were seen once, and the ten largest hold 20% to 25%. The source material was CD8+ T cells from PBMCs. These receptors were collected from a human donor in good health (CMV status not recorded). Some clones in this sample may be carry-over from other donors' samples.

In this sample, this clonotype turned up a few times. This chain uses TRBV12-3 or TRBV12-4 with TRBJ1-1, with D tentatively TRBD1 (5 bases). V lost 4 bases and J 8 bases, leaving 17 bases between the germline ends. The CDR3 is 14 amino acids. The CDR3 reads CASSWGSGTEEAFF. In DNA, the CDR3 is TGTGCCAGCAGTTGGGGCAGCGGAACTGAGGAAGCTTTCTTT.

CDR3 sequence: CASNPLEGTDTQYF. CDR3 DNA sequence: TGTGCCAGCAACCCTTTAGAGGGGACAGATACGCAGTATTTT. V is TRBV12-3 or TRBV12-4 and J is TRBJ2-3, with D perhaps TRBD1 or TRBD2 (5 bases each). The CDR3 sequence is 14 residues long. V lost 7 bases to trimming and J lost 3 bases, with 14 bases between them.

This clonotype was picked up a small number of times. This CDR3 is CASSLQGYMNTEAFF. The CDR3, as DNA: TGTGCCAGCAGCTTGCAGGGATACATGAACACTGAAGCTTTCTTT. The chain is built from TRBV7-6 and TRBJ1-1; possibly TRBD1 for D (5 bases). CDR1 is SGHVS and CDR2 is FNYEAQ in the germline V gene. Trimming pared 3 bases from V and 0 bases from J, leaving 11 bases between. This CDR3 has 15 residues.

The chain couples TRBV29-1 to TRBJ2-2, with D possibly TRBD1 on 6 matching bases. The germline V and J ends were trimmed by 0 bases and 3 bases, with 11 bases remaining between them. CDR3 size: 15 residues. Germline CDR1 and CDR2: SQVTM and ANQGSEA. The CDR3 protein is CSVEDGGSHTGELFF. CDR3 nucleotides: TGCAGCGTTGAAGATGGGGGCAGTCACACCGGGGAGCTGTTTTTT.

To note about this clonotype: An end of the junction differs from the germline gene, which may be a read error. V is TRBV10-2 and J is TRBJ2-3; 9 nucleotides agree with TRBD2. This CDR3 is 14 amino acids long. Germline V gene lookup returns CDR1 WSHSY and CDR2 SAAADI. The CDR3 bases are TGCGCCAGTAGTGTAGCGGGGGCCTCGGATACGCAGTATTTT. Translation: CASSVAGASDTQYF.

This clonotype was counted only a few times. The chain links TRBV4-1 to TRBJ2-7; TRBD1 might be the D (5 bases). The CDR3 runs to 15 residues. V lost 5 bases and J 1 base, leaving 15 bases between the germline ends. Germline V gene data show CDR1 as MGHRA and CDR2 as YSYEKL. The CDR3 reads CASSYRTHGSYEQYF. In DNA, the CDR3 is TGCGCCAGCAGCTACAGGACCCACGGTTCCTACGAGCAGTACTTC.

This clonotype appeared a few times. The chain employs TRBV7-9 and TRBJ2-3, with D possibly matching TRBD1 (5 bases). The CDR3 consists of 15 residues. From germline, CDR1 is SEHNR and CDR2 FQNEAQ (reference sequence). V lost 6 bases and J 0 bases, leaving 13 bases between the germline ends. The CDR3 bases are TGTGCCAGCAGGAGACAGACATCAAGCACAGATACGCAGTATTTT. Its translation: CASRRQTSSTDTQYF.

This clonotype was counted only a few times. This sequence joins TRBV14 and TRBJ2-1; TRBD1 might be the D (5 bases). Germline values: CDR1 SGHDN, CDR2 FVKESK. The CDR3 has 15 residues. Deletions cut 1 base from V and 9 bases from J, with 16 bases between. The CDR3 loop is CASSQVGRLDTEQFF. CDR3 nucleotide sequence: TGTGCCAGCAGCCAAGTGGGCAGGTTGGACACTGAGCAGTTCTTC.

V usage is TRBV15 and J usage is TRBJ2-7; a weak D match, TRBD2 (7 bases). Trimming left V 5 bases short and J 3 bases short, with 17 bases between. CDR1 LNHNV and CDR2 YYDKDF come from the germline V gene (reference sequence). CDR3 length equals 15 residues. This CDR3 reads CATSPERGGVYEQYF. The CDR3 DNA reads TGTGCCACCAGCCCCGAGAGGGGGGGGGTCTACGAGCAGTACTTC.

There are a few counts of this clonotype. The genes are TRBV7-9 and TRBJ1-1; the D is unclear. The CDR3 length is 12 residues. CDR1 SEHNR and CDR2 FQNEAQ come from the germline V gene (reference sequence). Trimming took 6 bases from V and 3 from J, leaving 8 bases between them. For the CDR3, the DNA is TGTGCCAGCAGGTTTGGGGACACTGAAGCTTTCTTT. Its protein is CASRFGDTEAFF.

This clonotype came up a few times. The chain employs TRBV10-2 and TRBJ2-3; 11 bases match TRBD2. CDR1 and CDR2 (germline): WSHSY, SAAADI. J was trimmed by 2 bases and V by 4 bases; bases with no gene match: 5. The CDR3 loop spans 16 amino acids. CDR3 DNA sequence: TGCGCCAGCAGTGCTCCGGGACTAGCGGACACAGATACGCAGTATTTT. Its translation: CASSAPGLADTDTQYF.

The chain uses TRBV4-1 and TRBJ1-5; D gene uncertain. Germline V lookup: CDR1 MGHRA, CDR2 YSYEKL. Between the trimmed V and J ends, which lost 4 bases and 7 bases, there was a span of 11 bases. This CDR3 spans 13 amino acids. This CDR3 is CASSPQTGQPQHF. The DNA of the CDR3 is TGCGCCAGCAGCCCCCAAACGGGACAGCCCCAGCATTTT.

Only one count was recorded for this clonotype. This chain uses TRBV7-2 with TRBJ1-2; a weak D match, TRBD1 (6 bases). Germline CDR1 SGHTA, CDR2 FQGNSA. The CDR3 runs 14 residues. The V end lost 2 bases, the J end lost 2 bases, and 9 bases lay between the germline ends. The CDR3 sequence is CASSLTGTNYGYTF. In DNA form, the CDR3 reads TGTGCCAGCAGCTTAACAGGGACGAACTATGGCTACACCTTC.

CDR3 in amino acids: CASSSLVGFGVEDNSPLHF. The CDR3 DNA reads TGTGCCAGCAGTTCCTTGGTCGGCTTCGGGGTGGAAGATAATTCACCCCTCCACTTT. V and J are TRBV28 and TRBJ1-6; D not certain. This CDR3 is 19 amino acids long. Germline loops: CDR1 MDHEN, CDR2 SYDVKM. The V gene lost 4 bases and the J gene lost 5 bases, with 24 bases spanning the gap.

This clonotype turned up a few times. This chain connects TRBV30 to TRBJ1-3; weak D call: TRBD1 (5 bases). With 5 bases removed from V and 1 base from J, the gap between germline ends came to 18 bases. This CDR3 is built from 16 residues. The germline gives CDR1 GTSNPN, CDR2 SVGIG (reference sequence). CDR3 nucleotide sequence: TGTGCCTGGTGGGGACTCAGAGGAAGTTCTGGAAACACCATATATTTT. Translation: CAWWGLRGSSGNTIYF.

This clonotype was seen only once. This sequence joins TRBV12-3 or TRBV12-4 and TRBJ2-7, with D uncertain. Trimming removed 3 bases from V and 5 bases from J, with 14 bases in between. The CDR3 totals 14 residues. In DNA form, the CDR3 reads TGTGCCAGCAGTTTCGGCAGGTCCAGGAACGAGCAGTACTTC. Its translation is CASSFGRSRNEQYF.

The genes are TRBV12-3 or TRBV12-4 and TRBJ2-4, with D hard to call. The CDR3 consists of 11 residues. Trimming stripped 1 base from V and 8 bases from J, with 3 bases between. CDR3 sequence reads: CASSLDDIQYF. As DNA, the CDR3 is TGTGCCAGCAGTTTAGACGACATTCAGTACTTC.

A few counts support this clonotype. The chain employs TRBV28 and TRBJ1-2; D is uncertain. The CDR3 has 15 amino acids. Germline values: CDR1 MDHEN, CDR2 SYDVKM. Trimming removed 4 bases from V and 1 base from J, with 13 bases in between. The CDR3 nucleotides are TGTGCCAGCAGTTCCTCTGAAAGGCTTAACTATGGCTACACCTTC. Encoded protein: CASSSSERLNYGYTF.

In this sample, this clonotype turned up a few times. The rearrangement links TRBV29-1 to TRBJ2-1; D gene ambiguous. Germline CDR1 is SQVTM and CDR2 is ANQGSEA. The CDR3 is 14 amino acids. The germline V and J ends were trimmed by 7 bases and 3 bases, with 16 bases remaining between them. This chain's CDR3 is CSAGVGLDYNEQFF. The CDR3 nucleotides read TGCAGCGCTGGGGTCGGATTAGACTACAATGAGCAGTTCTTC.

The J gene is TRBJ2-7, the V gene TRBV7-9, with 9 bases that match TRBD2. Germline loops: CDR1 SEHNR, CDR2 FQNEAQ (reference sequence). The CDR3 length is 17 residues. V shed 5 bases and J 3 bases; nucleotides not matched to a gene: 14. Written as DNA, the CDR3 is TGTGCCAGCAGCCCGCCGGCGGGGGGGCTTGGTGACTACGAGCAGTACTTC. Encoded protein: CASSPPAGGLGDYEQYF.